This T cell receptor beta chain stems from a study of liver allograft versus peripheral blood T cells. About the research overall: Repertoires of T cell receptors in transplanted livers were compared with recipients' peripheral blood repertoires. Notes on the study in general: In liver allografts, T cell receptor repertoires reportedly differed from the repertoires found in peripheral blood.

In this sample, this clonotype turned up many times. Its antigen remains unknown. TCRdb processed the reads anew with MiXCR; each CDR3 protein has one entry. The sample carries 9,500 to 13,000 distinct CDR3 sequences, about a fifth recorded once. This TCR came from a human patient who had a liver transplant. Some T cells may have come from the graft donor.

CDR3 in amino acids: CASSYDGNQPQHF. In DNA, the CDR3 is TGTGCCAGCAGTTACGACGGGAATCAGCCCCAGCATTTT. The rearrangement links TRBV6-6 to TRBJ1-5, with unresolved D. V lost 2 bases, J lost 4 bases, and 6 bases lay in between. The CDR3 has 13 amino acids. Germline V lookup: CDR1 MNHNY, CDR2 SVGAGI (reference sequence).